Here is one T cell receptor (beta chain) with its context. Original processing notes: Amplification from reference gene primers served as the basis for estimated nucleated cell counts. The method was immunoSEQ multiplex PCR; TCRdb's version includes in-frame clones alone and lacks a portion of them. V, J and clone size reflect that table, while D and trimming were determined from the DNA. This repertoire shows roughly 80,000 clones, under 90% found once; its top ten account for roughly 15%. The data were obtained in a study of blood T cell repertoires in COVID-19. Study details: The origin of the acute and convalescent COVID-19 samples was the United States, Italy and Spain. The analysed material was cDNA or gDNA that came from T cells, B-cell-depleted T cells, or PBMCs.

V shed 1 base, J shed 3 bases, and the junction held 14 bases outside the gene matches. The germline gives CDR1 LNHNV, CDR2 YYDKDF (reference sequence). The CDR3 runs to 20 residues. Sequenced sample: peripheral blood. The genes are TRBV15 and TRBJ2-1; 11 bases line up with TRBD2. This TCR was recovered from a woman in her sixties or seventies with acute or convalescent COVID-19. Here the CDR3 reads CATSRAPGLADHFLYNEQFF. The DNA for the CDR3 is TGTGCCACCAGCAGAGCACCGGGACTAGCGGATCATTTTCTCTACAATGAGCAGTTCTTC.